This passage covers 31 T cell receptor beta chains from one sample sequenced in a study of brain metastases from non-small cell lung cancer. The repertoire was sequenced with immunoSEQ multiplex PCR; TCRdb's copy has only in-frame clones and lacks some. Of about 260 clones in the sample, roughly 85% were seen once. The sequenced material came from tissue from a brain metastasis. Receptors originate from a donor older than 35 with non-small cell lung cancer.

This clone has more than one count but fewer than ten. The chain has TRBV6-6 and TRBJ1-6; the D gene is possibly TRBD1 (6 bases). The CDR3 has 16 amino acids. Trimming removed 6 bases from V and 3 bases from J, with 15 bases in between. Germline CDR1 is MNHNY and CDR2 is SVGAGI (reference sequence). The CDR3 coding sequence is TGTGCCAGCAGCCACGGGAGGACAGACTATAATTCACCCCTCCACTTT. Amino acids: CASSHGRTDYNSPLHF.

The rearrangement links TRBV6-5 to TRBJ2-3, with D uncertain. This CDR3 comprises 14 residues. Trimming left V 0 bases short and J 3 bases short, with 7 bases between. Germline V lookup: CDR1 MNHEY, CDR2 SVGAGI. The CDR3 loop reads CASSYSRTTDTQYF. DNA of the CDR3: TGTGCCAGCAGTTACTCCCGGACGACAGATACGCAGTATTTT.

The genes are TRBV4-2 and TRBJ2-1, with 7 bases matching TRBD1. V shed 2 bases, J shed 12 bases, and the junction held 4 bases outside the gene matches. Germline V gives CDR1 LGHNA, CDR2 YNFKEQ. The CDR3 has 12 residues. The CDR3 reads CASSQTGDRQFF. CDR3 sequence (DNA): TGTGCCAGCAGCCAAACAGGGGATCGGCAGTTCTTC.

The rearrangement joins TRBV5-4 to TRBJ2-2, with D possibly being TRBD2 (5 bases). CDR1 and CDR2 from the germline V gene are SGHNT and YYREEE (reference sequence). The CDR3 spans 15 residues. Trimming removed 3 bases from V and 5 bases from J, with 14 bases in between. Here the CDR3 reads CASSSSGMQTGELFF. For the CDR3, the DNA is TGTGCCAGCAGCTCCTCGGGGATGCAGACCGGGGAGCTGTTTTTT. The full variable domain, in which reference TRBV5-4 and TRBJ2-2 provide the parts outside the CDR3, is ETGVTQSPTHLIKTRGQQVTLRCSSQSGHNTVSWYQQALGQGPQFIFQYYREEENGRGNFPPRFSGLQFPNYSSELNVNALELDDSALYLCASSSSGMQTGELFFGEGSRLTVL.

This chain uses TRBV5-4 with TRBJ1-2, with D possibly TRBD1 on 5 matching bases. Per the germline V gene, CDR1 is SGHNT and CDR2 is YYREEE (reference sequence). This CDR3 has 12 residues. V was shortened by 4 bases and J by 7 bases, with 11 bases between the two germline ends. CDR3 region: CASSRDGGGYTF. The CDR3 DNA is TGTGCCAGCAGCAGGGACGGCGGTGGCTACACCTTC.

V gene TRBV2 combines with J gene TRBJ1-1, with unresolved D. The V and J ends lost 6 bases and 7 bases respectively, with 9 bases between them. Germline V gene sequence: CDR1 SNHLY, CDR2 FYNNEI. This CDR3 is 11 amino acids long. Here the CDR3 DNA reads TGTGCCAGCAGCTATCAAATTGAAGCTTTCTTT. This sequence encodes CASSYQIEAFF. Variable domain in full (rest from reference TRBV2 and TRBJ1-1): EPEVTQTPSHQVTQMGQEVILRCVPISNHLYFYWYRQILGQKVEFLVSFYNNEISEKSEIFDDQFSVERPDGSNFTLKIRSTKLEDSAMYFCASSYQIEAFFGQGTRLTVV.

V is TRBV6-6 and J is TRBJ1-2, with 8 bases aligning to TRBD1. The CDR3 has 15 residues. Per the germline V gene, CDR1 is MNHNY and CDR2 is SVGAGI (reference sequence). V shed 11 bases and J 4 bases; nucleotides not matched to a gene: 15. CDR3 nucleotide sequence: TGTGCCGGGTGGACAGGGAACTATGGTTCCTATGGCTACACCTTC. Translated, it gives CAGWTGNYGSYGYTF.

The genes are TRBV18 and TRBJ1-5, with 7 bases identical to TRBD1. The CDR3 is 15 amino acids. Germline V CDR1 and CDR2: KGHSH, LQKENI. The V gene end was trimmed by 6 bases and the J gene end by 7 bases; junction bases not matched to a gene: 12. CDR3 sequence reads: CASSALQGGGQPQHF. The CDR3 bases are TGTGCCAGCTCCGCGTTACAGGGAGGGGGCCAGCCCCAGCATTTT.

This clone has just one count. The rearrangement uses TRBV6-4 and TRBJ2-3; the D gene could be TRBD1 or TRBD2 (6 bases each). The CDR3 has 13 residues. The germline gives CDR1 MRHNA, CDR2 SNTAGT. Trimming pared 5 bases from V and 4 bases from J, leaving 10 bases between. CDR3 bases: TGTGCCAGCAGTCCAGGGGAGGCAGATACGCAGTATTTT. This translates into CASSPGEADTQYF.

This clone was seen just once. This sequence joins TRBV2 and TRBJ1-2; tentative D call: TRBD1 (6 bases). Germline lookup yields CDR1 SNHLY and CDR2 FYNNEI. This CDR3 has 14 residues. Deletions cut 4 bases from V and 4 bases from J, with 13 bases between. The CDR3 protein is CASSVDRGPYGYTF. The DNA of the CDR3 is TGTGCCAGCAGTGTGGACAGAGGCCCCTATGGCTACACCTTC.

The J gene is TRBJ1-2, the V gene TRBV5-6; unclear D gene. CDR3 size: 13 residues. The germline V gene has CDR1 SGHDT and CDR2 YYEEEE. Trimming removed 0 bases from V and 4 bases from J, with 7 bases in between. The CDR3 DNA reads as TGTGCCAGCAGCTTGGGGCAGTTCTATGGCTACACCTTC. Residues: CASSLGQFYGYTF.

The chain has TRBV4-2 and TRBJ1-2, with D unresolved. CDR3 length: 13 amino acids. The V gene lost 4 bases and the J gene lost 8 bases, with 14 bases spanning the gap. Germline V CDR1 and CDR2: LGHNA, YNFKEQ. The CDR3 spells CASSRGREWGYTF. The DNA for the CDR3 is TGTGCCAGCAGCCGCGGGCGGGAGTGGGGCTACACCTTC.

There are a few counts of this clone. This chain links TRBV4-2 with TRBJ2-2; TRBD2 matches 12 bases. The CDR3 runs to 17 residues. Germline CDR1 reads LGHNA; CDR2 reads YNFKEQ. V lost 0 bases, J lost 6 bases, and 5 bases stayed unmatched. As DNA, the CDR3 is TGTGCCAGCAGCCAAGAGCCTTCTAGCGGGGGGGCCGGGGAGCTGTTTTTT. It specifies CASSQEPSSGGAGELFF.

This chain joins TRBV5-6 and TRBJ2-5, with TRBD2 matching over 11 bases. The CDR3 is 16 residues long. V dropped 4 bases and J dropped 5; count of bases not matched to a gene: 10. Germline V lookup: CDR1 SGHDT, CDR2 YYEEEE. CDR3 coding DNA: TGTGCCAGCAGCACCAGACTAGCGGGGCTTGCTGAGACCCAGTACTTC. This sequence encodes CASSTRLAGLAETQYF.

The CDR3 region is CASSSGTGVEQYF. CDR3 coding DNA: TGTGCCAGCAGCTCCGGGACAGGGGTTGAGCAGTACTTC. The gene calls are TRBV5-4 and TRBJ2-7; TRBD1 aligns across 10 bases. The junction had 4 bases not matched to a gene; V was cut back by 3 bases and J by 7 bases. This CDR3 spans 13 amino acids. In germline, CDR1 is SGHNT, CDR2 YYREEE (reference sequence).

The CDR3: CASSQTVYEQYF. DNA of the CDR3: TGTGCCAGCAGCCAGACAGTCTACGAGCAGTACTTC. J is TRBJ2-7 and V is TRBV7-8, with D perhaps matching TRBD1 (5 bases). The V gene lost 5 bases and the J gene lost 3 bases, with 8 bases spanning the gap. Germline loops: CDR1 SGHVS, CDR2 FQNEAQ. This CDR3 is 12 amino acids long.

This chain connects TRBV5-1 to TRBJ2-5; 11 positions match TRBD2. The length of the CDR3 is 14 residues. The V segment lost 7 bases and the J segment 5 bases; nucleotides outside the gene matches: 7. Germline assignment: CDR1 SGHRS and CDR2 YFSETQ. The CDR3 coding sequence is TGCGCCAGCGGGAGGGGACTAGCGGAGGAGACCCAGTACTTC. Protein sequence: CASGRGLAEETQYF.

The chain uses TRBV30 and TRBJ2-7, with unresolved D. Germline assignment: CDR1 GTSNPN and CDR2 SVGIG (reference sequence). V lost 5 bases, J lost 2 bases, and 16 bases lay in between. This CDR3 has 14 residues. CDR3 sequence: CAWVTKVPTYEQYF. CDR3 coding DNA: TGTGCCTGGGTTACCAAGGTACCGACCTACGAGCAGTACTTC.

The J gene is TRBJ1-3, the V gene TRBV11-3, with D unclear. The V gene lost 5 bases and the J gene lost 7 bases, with 9 bases spanning the gap. CDR1 and CDR2 from the germline V gene are SGHNT and YENEEA. The CDR3 covers 12 residues. CDR3 region: CASSTPYNTIYF. For the CDR3, the DNA is TGTGCCAGCAGCACCCCCTACAACACCATATATTTT.

The chain carries TRBV25-1 and TRBJ1-2, with D possibly being TRBD1 (6 bases). V lost 4 bases and J 5 bases, leaving 23 bases between the germline ends. CDR1 and CDR2 (germline): MGHDK, SYGVNS. The CDR3 runs to 17 residues. This CDR3 is CASSGVVSGTPAYGYTF. DNA for the CDR3: TGTGCCAGCAGTGGCGTCGTCTCCGGGACACCGGCATATGGCTACACCTTC.

This chain uses TRBV6-5 with TRBJ2-5, with 9 nucleotides matching TRBD1. V lost 4 bases and J lost 5; bases outside the gene matches: 8. Germline assignment: CDR1 MNHEY and CDR2 SVGAGI. The CDR3 length is 15 residues. CDR3 protein: CASSLQQGARETQYF. The CDR3 DNA follows: TGTGCCAGCAGTTTACAACAGGGGGCGAGGGAGACCCAGTACTTC.

The chain recombines TRBV28 with TRBJ1-5, with 7 bases matching TRBD1. With 7 bases clipped from V and 5 bases from J, the junction kept 2 bases outside the gene matches. The CDR3 totals 12 residues. Germline V gene sequence: CDR1 MDHEN, CDR2 SYDVKM. The CDR3 spells CASTTGDQPQHF. CDR3 nucleotides: TGTGCCAGCACCACAGGGGATCAGCCCCAGCATTTT.

The chain joins TRBV10-3 to TRBJ2-7; the match to TRBD2 covers 7 bases. The CDR3 is 14 amino acids. J lost 3 bases, V lost 0 bases, and 2 bases had no gene match. The germline gives CDR1 ENHRY, CDR2 SYGVKD. The CDR3 loop reads CAISESGLVYEQYF. The DNA for the CDR3 is TGTGCCATCAGTGAGTCTGGACTAGTCTACGAGCAGTACTTC.

This clone has more than one count but fewer than ten. Other DNA sequences in the sample encode the same CDR3. The chain joins TRBV5-1 to TRBJ1-5; 7 positions agree with TRBD1. Germline CDR1 SGHRS, CDR2 YFSETQ. V lost 2 bases and J lost 2; bases outside the gene matches: 7. CDR3 length: 16 amino acids. The CDR3 region has the DNA TGCGCCAGCAGCTTAACCCCCGGACAGGGCAATCAGCCCCAGCATTTT. It specifies CASSLTPGQGNQPQHF. The full variable domain, in which reference TRBV5-1 and TRBJ1-5 provide the parts outside the CDR3, is KAGVTQTPRYLIKTRGQQVTLSCSPISGHRSVSWYQQTPGQGLQFLFEYFSETQRNKGNFPGRFSGRQFSNSRSEMNVSTLELGDSALYLCASSLTPGQGNQPQHFGDGTRLSIL.

This chain links TRBV19 with TRBJ1-5; 8 positions match TRBD1. The CDR3 totals 15 residues. Germline lookup yields CDR1 LNHDA and CDR2 SQIVND (reference sequence). J gave up 5 bases and V 3 bases, and 6 bases lay outside the gene matches. This chain's CDR3 is CASSIRGQAYQPQHF. The CDR3 DNA is TGTGCCAGTAGTATTCGGGGACAGGCGTATCAGCCCCAGCATTTT.

The rearrangement links TRBV14 to TRBJ2-7; D unclear. CDR1 and CDR2 from the germline V gene are SGHDN and FVKESK. This CDR3 is 12 amino acids long. Trimming left V 4 bases short and J 0 bases short, with 4 bases between. The CDR3 DNA reads as TGTGCCAGCAGCCTGAGCTCCTACGAGCAGTACTTC. This gives the protein CASSLSSYEQYF.

The chain has TRBV6-4 and TRBJ2-5; D uncertain. This CDR3 is built from 12 residues. CDR1 is MRHNA and CDR2 is SNTAGT in the germline V gene. Trimming took off 10 bases at V and 2 bases at J, with 11 bases between the two ends. CDR3 nucleotide sequence: TGTGCCACCCAGAGCCTTCAAGAGACCCAGTACTTC. Its translation: CATQSLQETQYF.

This chain uses TRBV6-5 with TRBJ2-7; TRBD2 matches 7 bases. The V and J ends lost 8 bases and 3 bases, in that order; junction bases with no gene match: 10. The CDR3 covers 14 residues. Germline V gene sequence: CDR1 MNHEY, CDR2 SVGAGI. The CDR3 here is CASHRLRGNYEQYF. For the CDR3, the DNA is TGTGCCAGCCACCGTTTGCGGGGGAACTACGAGCAGTACTTC.

This chain connects TRBV7-3 to TRBJ2-5, with D hard to call. V was cut by 2 bases and J by 4 bases, with 8 bases left in between. CDR1 is SGHTA and CDR2 is FQGTGA in the germline V gene. The length of the CDR3 is 13 residues. CDR3 sequence: CASSLLGSETQYF. Written as DNA, the CDR3 is TGTGCCAGCAGCTTATTGGGATCAGAGACCCAGTACTTC.

The chain is built from TRBV27 and TRBJ2-5; D uncertain. V lost 5 bases to trimming and J lost 5 bases, with 12 bases between them. Germline CDR1 MNHEY, CDR2 SMNVEV (reference sequence). The CDR3 has 13 amino acids. CDR3 sequence reads: CASSKTFRETQYF. Here the CDR3 DNA reads TGTGCCAGCAGTAAGACCTTCCGGGAGACCCAGTACTTC.

The chain joins TRBV7-8 to TRBJ2-1; a possible D gene is TRBD2 (5 bases). The CDR3 totals 17 residues. CDR1 and CDR2 from the germline V gene are SGHVS and FQNEAQ. Trimming stripped 5 bases from V and 4 bases from J, with 21 bases between. The CDR3 DNA reads as TGTGCCAGCAGCCCCCCCCTGTACTCAGCGGAGTACAATGAGCAGTTCTTC. This codes for CASSPPLYSAEYNEQFF.